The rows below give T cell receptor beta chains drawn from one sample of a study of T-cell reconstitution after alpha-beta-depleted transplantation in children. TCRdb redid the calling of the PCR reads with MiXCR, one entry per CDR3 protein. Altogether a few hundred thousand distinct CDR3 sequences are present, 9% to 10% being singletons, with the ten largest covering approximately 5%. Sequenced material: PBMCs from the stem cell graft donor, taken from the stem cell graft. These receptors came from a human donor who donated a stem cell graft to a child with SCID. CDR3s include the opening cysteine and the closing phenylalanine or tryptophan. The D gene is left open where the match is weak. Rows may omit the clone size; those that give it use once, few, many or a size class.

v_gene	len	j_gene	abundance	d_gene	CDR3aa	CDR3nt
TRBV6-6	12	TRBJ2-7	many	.	CASSAQAYEQYF	TGTGCCAGTTCGGCCCAGGCCTACGAGCAGTACTTC
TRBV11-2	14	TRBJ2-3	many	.	CASSFGQSTDTQYF	TGTGCCAGCAGCTTCGGACAGAGCACAGATACGCAGTATTTT
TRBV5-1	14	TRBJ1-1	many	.	CASSLAGGGTEAFF	TGCGCCAGCAGCTTGGCCGGCGGGGGAACTGAAGCTTTCTTT
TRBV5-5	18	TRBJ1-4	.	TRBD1	CASSSPGTGFATNEKLFF	TGTGCCAGCAGCTCGCCCGGGACAGGCTTCGCAACTAATGAAAAACTGTTTTTT
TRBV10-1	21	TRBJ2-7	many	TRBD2	CASSEDRLAGGLSYGSYEQYF	TGCGCCAGCAGTGAGGATCGGCTAGCGGGGGGTCTCTCCTACGGCTCCTACGAGCAGTACTTC
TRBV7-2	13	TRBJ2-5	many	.	CASSLEFQETQYF	TGTGCCAGCAGCTTAGAGTTCCAAGAGACCCAGTACTTC
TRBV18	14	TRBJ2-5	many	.	CASSPGRDRETQYF	TGTGCCAGCTCACCTGGGCGGGACCGAGAGACCCAGTACTTC
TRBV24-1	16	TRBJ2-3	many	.	CATSDLNSGIADTQYF	TGTGCCACCAGTGATTTGAATTCCGGGATTGCAGATACGCAGTATTTT
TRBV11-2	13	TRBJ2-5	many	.	CASSLTYGETQYF	TGTGCCAGCAGCTTAACTTATGGGGAGACCCAGTACTTC
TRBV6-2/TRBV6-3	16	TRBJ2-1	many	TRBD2	CAGGIAGGSAYNEQFF	TGTGCCGGGGGAATAGCGGGGGGGTCGGCCTACAATGAGCAGTTCTTC
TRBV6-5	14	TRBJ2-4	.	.	CASSPRVAKNIQYF	TGTGCCAGCAGTCCTCGGGTAGCCAAAAACATTCAGTACTTC
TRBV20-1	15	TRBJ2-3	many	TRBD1	CSARDRTGVTDTQYF	TGCAGTGCTAGAGACCGGACAGGGGTCACAGATACGCAGTATTTT
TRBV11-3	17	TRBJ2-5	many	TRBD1	CASSLGVGQGTGETQYF	TGTGCCAGCAGCTTAGGCGTTGGACAGGGTACTGGAGAGACCCAGTACTTC
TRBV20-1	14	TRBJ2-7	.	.	CSAPPFGWPYEQYF	TGCAGTGCTCCGCCCTTTGGGTGGCCCTACGAGCAGTACTTC
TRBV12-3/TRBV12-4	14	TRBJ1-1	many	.	CASSPQGSGTEAFF	TGTGCCAGCAGTCCACAGGGATCGGGCACTGAAGCTTTCTTT
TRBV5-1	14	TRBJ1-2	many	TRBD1	CASSLVGQGFGYTF	TGCGCCAGCAGCTTGGTTGGACAGGGGTTTGGCTACACCTTC
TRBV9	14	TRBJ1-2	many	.	CASSVVPGAHGYTF	TGTGCCAGCAGCGTAGTTCCGGGGGCCCATGGCTACACCTTC
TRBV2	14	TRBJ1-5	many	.	CASSEGQGEQPQHF	TGTGCCAGCAGTGAAGGGCAGGGTGAGCAGCCCCAGCATTTT
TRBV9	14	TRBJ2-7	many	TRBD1	CASSPQGQSYEQYF	TGTGCCAGCAGCCCACAGGGGCAATCCTACGAGCAGTACTTC
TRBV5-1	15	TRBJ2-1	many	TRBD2	CASSLGGGGRNEQFF	TGCGCCAGCAGCTTGGGGGGCGGGGGGAGGAATGAGCAGTTCTTC
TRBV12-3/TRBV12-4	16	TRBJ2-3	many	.	CASSPSGQRYTDTQYF	TGTGCCAGCAGTCCTAGCGGACAGCGGTACACAGATACGCAGTATTTT
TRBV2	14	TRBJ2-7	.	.	CASSERIGTYEQYF	TGTGCCAGCAGTGAACGGATAGGGACCTACGAGCAGTACTTC
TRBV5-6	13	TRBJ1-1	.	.	CASALGDDTEAFF	TGTGCCAGCGCGTTGGGGGATGACACTGAAGCTTTCTTT
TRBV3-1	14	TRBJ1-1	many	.	CASSQVPGVTEAFF	TGTGCCAGCAGCCAAGTCCCAGGGGTCACTGAAGCTTTCTTT
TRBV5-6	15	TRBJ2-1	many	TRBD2	CASSLSRGGYNEQFF	TGTGCCAGCAGCTTGAGCCGCGGGGGGTACAATGAGCAGTTCTTC
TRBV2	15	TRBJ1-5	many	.	CASRVGAGDNQPQHF	TGTGCCAGCAGGGTCGGGGCTGGAGACAATCAGCCCCAGCATTTT
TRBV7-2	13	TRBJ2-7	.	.	CASSSPNSYEQYF	TGTGCCAGCAGCTCCCCCAACTCCTACGAGCAGTACTTC
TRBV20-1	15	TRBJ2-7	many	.	CSASTVTLSSYEQYF	TGCAGTGCTTCAACAGTGACCTTAAGCTCCTACGAGCAGTACTTC
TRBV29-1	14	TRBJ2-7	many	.	CSVEKQGRPYEQYF	TGCAGCGTTGAAAAGCAGGGTCGGCCCTACGAGCAGTACTTC
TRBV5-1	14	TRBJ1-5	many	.	CASSLEQGTQPQHF	TGCGCCAGCAGCTTAGAACAGGGAACTCAGCCCCAGCATTTT
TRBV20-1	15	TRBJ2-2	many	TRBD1	CSAPGQGRNTGELFF	TGCAGTGCCCCTGGACAGGGGCGAAACACCGGGGAGCTGTTTTTT
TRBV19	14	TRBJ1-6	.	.	CASSTQGIGSPLHF	TGTGCCAGTAGCACCCAAGGGATCGGTTCACCCCTCCACTTT
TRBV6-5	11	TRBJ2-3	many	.	CASSYSDTQYF	TGTGCCAGCAGTTACTCGGATACGCAGTATTTT
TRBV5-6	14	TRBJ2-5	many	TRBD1	CASSLKQGQETQYF	TGTGCCAGCAGCTTGAAACAGGGGCAAGAGACCCAGTACTTC
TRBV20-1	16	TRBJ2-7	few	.	CSAPYTFSGLRGEQYF	TGCAGTGCTCCGTACACCTTCTCGGGGCTCAGGGGCGAGCAGTACTTC
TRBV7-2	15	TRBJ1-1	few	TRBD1	CASSLSGDRRTEAFF	TGTGCCAGCAGCCTCTCGGGGGACAGGCGCACTGAAGCTTTCTTT
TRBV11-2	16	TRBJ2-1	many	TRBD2	CASSLARLAGGNEQFF	TGTGCCAGCAGCTTAGCACGGCTAGCGGGGGGGAATGAGCAGTTCTTC
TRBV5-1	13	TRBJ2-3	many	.	CASSLAIGDTQYF	TGCGCCAGCAGCTTGGCCATTGGTGATACGCAGTATTTT
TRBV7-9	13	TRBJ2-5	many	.	CASSQTGQETQYF	TGTGCCAGCAGCCAGACAGGTCAAGAGACCCAGTACTTC
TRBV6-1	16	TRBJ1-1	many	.	CASSPFYEASNTEAFF	TGTGCCAGCAGTCCCTTCTATGAAGCCTCCAACACTGAAGCTTTCTTT
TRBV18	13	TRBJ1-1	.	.	CASSPAGDTEAFF	TGTGCCAGCTCACCAGCGGGGGACACTGAAGCTTTCTTT
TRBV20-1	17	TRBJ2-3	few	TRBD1	CCARVLPVQGALYTQYF	TGCTGTGCTAGAGTCCTCCCCGTGCAGGGGGCTCTGTATACGCAGTATTTT